This is a list of T cell receptor beta chains from one sample in a study of blood T cell repertoires in COVID-19. Produced via immunoSEQ multiplex PCR; TCRdb's table is partial and in-frame only. Among more than 250,000 clones listed, over 75% were seen once. Sequencing used peripheral blood. These receptors originate from a man between 45 and 60 years old with active or convalescent COVID-19. The CDR3 runs from the conserved cysteine through the conserved F or W. Clone size is stated in some rows and not others, as once, few, many or a class when expanded.

clone size	V gene	J gene	CDR3 protein
.	TRBV11-2	TRBJ2-2	CASSPTSGSTGELFF
.	TRBV7-9	TRBJ2-1	CASSATGTKYNEQFF
.	TRBV19	TRBJ2-1	CASSPRGPIGNEQFF
.	TRBV11-2	TRBJ2-7	CASSFIRGRGAYEQYF
.	TRBV7-6	TRBJ1-5	CASSLVAGGNQPQHF
.	TRBV28	TRBJ1-5	CASSGGTVNQPQHF
.	TRBV7-3	TRBJ1-1	CASSSAGGEAFF
once	TRBV20-1	TRBJ2-4	CSASRTGVGKNIQYF
once	TRBV2	TRBJ2-3	CASSPRDSSTDTQYF
.	TRBV7-9	TRBJ2-7	CASSRQGSSYEQYF
.	TRBV4-1	TRBJ1-1	CASSQQDRAGTEAFF
.	TRBV15	TRBJ1-3	CATSRDPVSSGNTIYF
.	TRBV2	TRBJ1-1	CASSDRTVPNTEAFF
.	TRBV27	TRBJ1-5	CASSPRGQDHSNQPQHF
.	TRBV7-9	TRBJ1-2	CASSQNDRGLLGYTF
.	TRBV12-5	TRBJ2-7	CASGLARLAGASEQYF
.	TRBV5-1	TRBJ1-2	CASSLSGNGYTF
once	TRBV9	TRBJ2-1	CASSTGSGRSYNEQFF
.	TRBV24-1	TRBJ1-2	CATSDSRTALGYYGYTF
.	TRBV7-9	TRBJ2-3	CASSSKQGGDTQYF
.	TRBV27	TRBJ2-7	CASSLFWASYEQYF
.	TRBV30	TRBJ1-5	CAWSEDRAQPQHF
.	TRBV7-2	TRBJ2-1	CASSPSWGRAFYNEQFF
.	TRBV7-8	TRBJ2-7	CASSIGQLSYEQYF
.	TRBV9	TRBJ2-1	CASSVELAGRGNEQFF